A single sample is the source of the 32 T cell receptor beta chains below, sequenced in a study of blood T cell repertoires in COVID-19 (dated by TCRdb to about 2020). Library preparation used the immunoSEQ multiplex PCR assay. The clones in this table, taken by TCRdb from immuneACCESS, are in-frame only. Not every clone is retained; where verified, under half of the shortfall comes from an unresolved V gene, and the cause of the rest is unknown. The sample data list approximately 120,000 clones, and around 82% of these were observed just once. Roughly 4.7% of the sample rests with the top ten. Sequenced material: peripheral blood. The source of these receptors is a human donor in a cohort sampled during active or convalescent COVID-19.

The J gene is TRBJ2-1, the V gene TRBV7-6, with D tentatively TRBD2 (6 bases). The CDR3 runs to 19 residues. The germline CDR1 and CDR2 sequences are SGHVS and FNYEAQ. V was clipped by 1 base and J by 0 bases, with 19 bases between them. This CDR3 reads CASSLERVNSGNSYNEQFF. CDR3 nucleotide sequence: TGTGCCAGCAGCTTAGAGAGGGTAAATAGCGGAAACTCCTACAATGAGCAGTTCTTC.

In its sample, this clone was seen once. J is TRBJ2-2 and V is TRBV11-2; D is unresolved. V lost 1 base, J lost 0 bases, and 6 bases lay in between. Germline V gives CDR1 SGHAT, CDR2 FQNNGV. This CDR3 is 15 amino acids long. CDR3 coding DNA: TGTGCCAGCAGCTTAGTCCTAGCGAACACCGGGGAGCTGTTTTTT. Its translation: CASSLVLANTGELFF.

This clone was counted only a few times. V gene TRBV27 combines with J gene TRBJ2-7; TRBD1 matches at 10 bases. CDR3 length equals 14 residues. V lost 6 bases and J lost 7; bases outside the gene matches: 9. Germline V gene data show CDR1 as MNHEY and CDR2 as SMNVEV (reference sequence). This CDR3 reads CASRGWDRGREQYF. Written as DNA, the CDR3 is TGTGCCAGCAGGGGTTGGGACAGGGGTCGGGAGCAGTACTTC.

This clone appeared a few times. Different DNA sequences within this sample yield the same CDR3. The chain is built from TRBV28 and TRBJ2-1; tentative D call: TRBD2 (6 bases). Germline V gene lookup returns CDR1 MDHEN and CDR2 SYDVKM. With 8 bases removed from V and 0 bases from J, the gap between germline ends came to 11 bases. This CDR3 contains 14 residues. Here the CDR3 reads CASPGRSSYNEQFF. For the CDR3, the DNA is TGTGCCAGCCCTGGGAGGAGCTCCTACAATGAGCAGTTCTTC.

The CDR3 bases are TGTGCCAGCAGTGACGGTTCGGGGTTGGGGAGGAGAGAGACCCAGTACTTC. It yields the protein CASSDGSGLGRRETQYF. V and J are TRBV6-1 and TRBJ2-5; tentative D call: TRBD2 (6 bases). Trimming removed 3 bases at V and 4 bases at J, with 21 bases between. Germline loops: CDR1 MNHNS, CDR2 SASEGT. The CDR3 sequence is 17 residues long.

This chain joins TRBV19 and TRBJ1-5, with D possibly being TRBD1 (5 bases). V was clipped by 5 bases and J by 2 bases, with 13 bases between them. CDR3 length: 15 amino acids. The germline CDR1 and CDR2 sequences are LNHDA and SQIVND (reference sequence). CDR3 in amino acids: CASSGLQGGNQPQHF. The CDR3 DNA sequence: TGTGCCAGTAGTGGGTTGCAGGGCGGCAATCAGCCCCAGCATTTT.

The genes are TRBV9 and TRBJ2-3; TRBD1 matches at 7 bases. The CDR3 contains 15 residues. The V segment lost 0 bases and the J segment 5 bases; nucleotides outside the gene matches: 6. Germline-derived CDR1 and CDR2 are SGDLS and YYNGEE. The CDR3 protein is CASSVEGQVQDTQYF. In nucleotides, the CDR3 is TGTGCCAGCAGCGTAGAAGGACAGGTTCAAGATACGCAGTATTTT.

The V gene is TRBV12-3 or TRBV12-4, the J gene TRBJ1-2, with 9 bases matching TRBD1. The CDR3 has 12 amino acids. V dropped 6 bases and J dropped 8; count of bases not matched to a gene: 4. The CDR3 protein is CASRGQGRGYTF. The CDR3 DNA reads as TGTGCCAGCAGGGGACAGGGTAGGGGCTACACCTTC.

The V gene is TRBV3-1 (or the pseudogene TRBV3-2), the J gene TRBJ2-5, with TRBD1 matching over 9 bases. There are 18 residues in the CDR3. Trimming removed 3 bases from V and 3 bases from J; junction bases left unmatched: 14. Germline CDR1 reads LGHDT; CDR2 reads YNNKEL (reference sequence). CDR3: CASSHHWGGTGLKETQYF. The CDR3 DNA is TGTGCCAGCAGCCACCACTGGGGCGGGACAGGGTTAAAAGAGACCCAGTACTTC.

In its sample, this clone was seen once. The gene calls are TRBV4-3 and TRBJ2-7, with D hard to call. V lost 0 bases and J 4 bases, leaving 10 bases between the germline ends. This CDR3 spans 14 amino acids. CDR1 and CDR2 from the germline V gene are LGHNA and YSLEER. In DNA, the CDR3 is TGCGCCAGCAGCCAAGATAACACACAGTACGAGCAGTACTTC. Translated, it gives CASSQDNTQYEQYF.

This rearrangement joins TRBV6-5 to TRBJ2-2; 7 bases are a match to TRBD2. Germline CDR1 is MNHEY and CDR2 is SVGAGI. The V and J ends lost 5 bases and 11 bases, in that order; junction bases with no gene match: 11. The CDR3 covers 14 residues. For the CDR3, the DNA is TGTGCCAGCAGTCTCGCGGGCGGGGGATTAGAGCTGTTTTTT. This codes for CASSLAGGGLELFF.

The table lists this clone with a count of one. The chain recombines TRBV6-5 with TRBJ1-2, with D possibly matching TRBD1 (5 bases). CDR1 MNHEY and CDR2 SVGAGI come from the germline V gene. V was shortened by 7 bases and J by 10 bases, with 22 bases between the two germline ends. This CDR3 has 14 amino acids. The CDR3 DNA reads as TGTGCCAGCAATATAACACCGGGACTCCTAGACTACACCTTC. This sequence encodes CASNITPGLLDYTF.

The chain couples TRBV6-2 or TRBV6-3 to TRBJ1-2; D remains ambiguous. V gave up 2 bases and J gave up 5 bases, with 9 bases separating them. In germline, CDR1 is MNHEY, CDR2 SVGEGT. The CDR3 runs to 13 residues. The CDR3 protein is CASSYARLYGYTF. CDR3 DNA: TGTGCCAGCAGTTACGCCAGGTTATATGGCTACACCTTC.

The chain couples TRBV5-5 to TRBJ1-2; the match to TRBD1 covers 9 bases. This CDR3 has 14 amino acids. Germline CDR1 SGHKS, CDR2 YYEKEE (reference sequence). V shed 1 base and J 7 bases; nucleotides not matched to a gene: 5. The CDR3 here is CASSLRWDRAGYTF. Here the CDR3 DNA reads TGTGCCAGCAGCTTGCGATGGGACAGGGCTGGCTACACCTTC.

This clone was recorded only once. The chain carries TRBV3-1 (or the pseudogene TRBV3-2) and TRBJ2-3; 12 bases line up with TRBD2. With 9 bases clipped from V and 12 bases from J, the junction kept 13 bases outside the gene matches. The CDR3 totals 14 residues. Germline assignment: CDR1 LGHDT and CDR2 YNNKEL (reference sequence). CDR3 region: CASDGASGRACQYF. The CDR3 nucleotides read TGTGCCAGTGACGGGGCTAGCGGGAGGGCCTGCCAGTATTTT.

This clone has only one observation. CDR3 region: CASSIGGGANYGYTF. CDR3 nucleotides: TGTGCCAGTAGTATAGGAGGAGGAGCTAACTATGGCTACACCTTC. This sequence joins TRBV19 and TRBJ1-2; D is uncertain. V lost 1 base to trimming and J lost 0 bases, with 9 bases between them. From germline, CDR1 is LNHDA and CDR2 SQIVND (reference sequence). This CDR3 region has 15 residues. The whole variable domain, remainder taken from reference TRBV19 and TRBJ1-2, is DGGITQSPKYLFRKEGQNVTLSCEQNLNHDAMYWYRQDPGQGLRLIYYSQIVNDFQKGDIAEGYSVSREKKESFPLTVTSAQKNPTAFYLCASSIGGGANYGYTFGSGTRLTVV.

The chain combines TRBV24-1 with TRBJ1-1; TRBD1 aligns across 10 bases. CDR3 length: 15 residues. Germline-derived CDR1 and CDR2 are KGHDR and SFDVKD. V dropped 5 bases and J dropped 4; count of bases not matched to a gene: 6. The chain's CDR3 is CATSGPGQGRTEAFF. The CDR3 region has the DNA TGTGCCACCAGTGGCCCGGGACAGGGGCGCACTGAAGCTTTCTTT.

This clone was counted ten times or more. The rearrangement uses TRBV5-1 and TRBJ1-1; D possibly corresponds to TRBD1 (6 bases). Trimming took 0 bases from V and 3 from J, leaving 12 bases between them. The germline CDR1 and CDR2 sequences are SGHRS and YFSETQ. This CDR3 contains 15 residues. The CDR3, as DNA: TGCGCCAGCAGCTTGGAATCGCAGGGGCACACTGAAGCTTTCTTT. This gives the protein CASSLESQGHTEAFF.

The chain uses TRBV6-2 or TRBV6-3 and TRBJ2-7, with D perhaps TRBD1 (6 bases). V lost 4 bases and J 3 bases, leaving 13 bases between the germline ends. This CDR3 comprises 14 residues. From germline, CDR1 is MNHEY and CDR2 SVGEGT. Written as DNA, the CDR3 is TGTGCCAGCAGTTTATCAGGGGTCGGCTACGAGCAGTACTTC. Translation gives CASSLSGVGYEQYF.

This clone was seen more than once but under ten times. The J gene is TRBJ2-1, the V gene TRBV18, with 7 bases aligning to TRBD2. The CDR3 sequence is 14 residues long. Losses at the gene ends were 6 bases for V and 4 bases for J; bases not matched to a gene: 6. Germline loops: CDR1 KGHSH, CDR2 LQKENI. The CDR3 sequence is CASSLARGYNEQFF. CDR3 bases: TGTGCCAGCTCGCTAGCGCGGGGGTACAATGAGCAGTTCTTC.

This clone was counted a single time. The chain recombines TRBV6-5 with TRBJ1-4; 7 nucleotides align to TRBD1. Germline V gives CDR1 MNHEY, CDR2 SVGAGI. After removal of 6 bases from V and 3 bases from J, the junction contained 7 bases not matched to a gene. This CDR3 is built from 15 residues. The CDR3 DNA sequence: TGTGCCAGCAGGGGCACCGGGACAGCTAATGAAAAACTGTTTTTT. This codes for CASRGTGTANEKLFF.

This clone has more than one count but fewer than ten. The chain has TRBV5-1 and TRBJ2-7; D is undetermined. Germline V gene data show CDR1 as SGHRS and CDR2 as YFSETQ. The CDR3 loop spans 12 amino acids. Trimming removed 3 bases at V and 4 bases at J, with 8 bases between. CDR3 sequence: CASSSETYEQYF. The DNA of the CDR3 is TGCGCCAGCAGCTCTGAAACTTACGAGCAGTACTTC. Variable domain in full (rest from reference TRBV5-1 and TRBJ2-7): KAGVTQTPRYLIKTRGQQVTLSCSPISGHRSVSWYQQTPGQGLQFLFEYFSETQRNKGNFPGRFSGRQFSNSRSEMNVSTLELGDSALYLCASSSETYEQYFGPGTRLTVT.

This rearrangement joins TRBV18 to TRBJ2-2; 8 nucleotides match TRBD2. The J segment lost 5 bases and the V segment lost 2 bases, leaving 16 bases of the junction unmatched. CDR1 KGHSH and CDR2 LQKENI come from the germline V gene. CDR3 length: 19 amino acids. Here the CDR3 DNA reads TGTGCCAGCTCACCAAGAAAACCTCAGCGGGAGTGGTGGACCGGGGAGCTGTTTTTT. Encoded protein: CASSPRKPQREWWTGELFF. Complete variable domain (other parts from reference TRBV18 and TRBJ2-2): NAGVMQNPRHLVRRRGQEARLRCSPMKGHSHVYWYRQLPEEGLKFMVYLQKENIIDESGMPKERFSAEFPKEGPSILRIQQVVRGDSAAYFCASSPRKPQREWWTGELFFGEGSRLTVL.

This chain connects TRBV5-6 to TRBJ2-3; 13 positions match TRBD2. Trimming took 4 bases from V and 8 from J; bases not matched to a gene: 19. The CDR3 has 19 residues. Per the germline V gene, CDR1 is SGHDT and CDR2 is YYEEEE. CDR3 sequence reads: CASSAIPTGGLAGVGTQYF. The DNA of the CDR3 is TGTGCCAGCAGCGCAATCCCGACAGGAGGACTAGCGGGAGTGGGTACGCAGTATTTT.

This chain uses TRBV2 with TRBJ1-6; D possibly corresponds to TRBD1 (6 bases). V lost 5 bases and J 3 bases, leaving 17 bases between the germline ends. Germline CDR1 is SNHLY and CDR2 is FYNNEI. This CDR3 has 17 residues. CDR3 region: CASSIMGAAYYNSPLHF. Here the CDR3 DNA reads TGTGCCAGCAGTATAATGGGGGCAGCCTACTATAATTCACCCCTCCACTTT.

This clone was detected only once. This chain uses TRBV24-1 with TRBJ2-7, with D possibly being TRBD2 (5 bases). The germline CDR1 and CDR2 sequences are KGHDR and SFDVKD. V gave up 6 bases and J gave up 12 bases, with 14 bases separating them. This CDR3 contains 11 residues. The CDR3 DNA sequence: TGTGCCACCAGTCGAGGCCCGGGGTGGTACTTC. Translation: CATSRGPGWYF.

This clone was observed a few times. CDR3 region: CASSRHAGTSGIIYEQFF. In nucleotides, the CDR3 is TGTGCCAGCAGCCGTCACGCCGGGACTAGCGGGATCATTTATGAGCAGTTCTTC. V gene TRBV28 combines with J gene TRBJ2-1; 13 bases align to TRBD2. V trimming: 6 bases; J trimming: 8 bases; junction bases outside the gene matches: 16. The CDR3 is 18 amino acids. Germline lookup yields CDR1 MDHEN and CDR2 SYDVKM.

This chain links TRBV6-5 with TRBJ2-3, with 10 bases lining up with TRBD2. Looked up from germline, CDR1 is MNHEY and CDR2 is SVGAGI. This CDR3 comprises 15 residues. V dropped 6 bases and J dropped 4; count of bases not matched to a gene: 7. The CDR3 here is CASSRSSGGADTQYF. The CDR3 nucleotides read TGTGCCAGCAGCCGGTCTAGCGGGGGTGCAGATACGCAGTATTTT.

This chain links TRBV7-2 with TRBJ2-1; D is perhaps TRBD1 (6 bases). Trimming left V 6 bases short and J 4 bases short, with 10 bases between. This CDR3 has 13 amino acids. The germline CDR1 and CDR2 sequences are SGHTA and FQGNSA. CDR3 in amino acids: CASRPDRYNEQFF. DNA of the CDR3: TGTGCCAGCAGACCCGACAGGTACAATGAGCAGTTCTTC.

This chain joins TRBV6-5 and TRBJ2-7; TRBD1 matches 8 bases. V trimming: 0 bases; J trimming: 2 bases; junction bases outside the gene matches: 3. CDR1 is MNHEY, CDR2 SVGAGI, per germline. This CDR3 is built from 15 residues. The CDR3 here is CASSYSRTGPYEQYF. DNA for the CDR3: TGTGCCAGCAGTTACTCTAGGACAGGGCCCTACGAGCAGTACTTC.

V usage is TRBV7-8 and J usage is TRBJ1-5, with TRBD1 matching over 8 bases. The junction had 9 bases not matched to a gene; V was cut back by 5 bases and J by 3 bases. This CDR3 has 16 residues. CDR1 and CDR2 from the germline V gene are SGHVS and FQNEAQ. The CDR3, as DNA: TGTGCCAGCAGCCTACGGACAGGGTCGAACAATCAGCCCCAGCATTTT. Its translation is CASSLRTGSNNQPQHF.

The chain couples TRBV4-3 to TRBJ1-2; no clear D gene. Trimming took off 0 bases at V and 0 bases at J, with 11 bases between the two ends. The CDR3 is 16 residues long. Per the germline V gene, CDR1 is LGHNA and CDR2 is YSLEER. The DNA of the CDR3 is TGCGCCAGCAGCCAAGATCCCAGAATTGCTAACTATGGCTACACCTTC. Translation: CASSQDPRIANYGYTF.